Sequencing of this T cell receptor beta chain was carried out in a study of shared clonotypes between healthy human individuals. The length of the CDR3 is 14 residues. CDR1 and CDR2 (germline): SGHDN, FVKESK. V was pared by 4 bases and J by 4 bases, with 11 bases between. The method was immunoSEQ multiplex PCR; TCRdb's version includes in-frame clones alone and lacks a portion of them. Of about 770,000 clones detected, about two thirds appear once; the ten largest clones hold about 1.7%. The chain uses TRBV14 and TRBJ2-1, with D perhaps matching TRBD2 (5 bases). Sequencing was done on a sample of memory CD4+ T cells sorted from blood. The subset is: CD45RA-negative fraction. The receptor was isolated from a young woman in good health. CDR3 region: CASSLKDWYNEQFF. The CDR3, as DNA: TGTGCCAGCAGCCTGAAGGACTGGTACAATGAGCAGTTCTTC. Supplemented by reference TRBV14 and TRBJ2-1, the full variable domain reads EAGVTQFPSHSVIEKGQTVTLRCDPISGHDNLYWYRRVMGKEIKFLLHFVKESKQDESGMPNNRFLAERTGGTYSTLKVQPAELEDSGVYFCASSLKDWYNEQFFGPGTRLTVL.